This TCR beta chain was found in a study of blood T cell repertoires in COVID-19. About the study: Nucleic acid was either cDNA or gDNA, and it came from T cells, B-cell-depleted T cells, or PBMCs.

Germline V gives CDR1 KGHSH, CDR2 LQKENI. Deletions cut 3 bases from V and 4 bases from J, with 15 bases between. The CDR3 contains 15 residues. In terms of age and location, participants ranged from about 18 to 95 years and lived in under 30 US areas. TCRdb keeps only in-frame clones here, not all; method: immunoSEQ multiplex PCR. The sample has about 320,000 clones, approximately 89% seen once. This TCR was recovered from a man aged 25-45 years who had recovered from COVID-19. Sequenced input: PBMCs or T cells enriched from blood (not recorded which). The chain joins TRBV18 to TRBJ1-2; perhaps TRBD1 as D (6 bases). The CDR3: CASSPDGRGVYGYTF. In nucleotides, the CDR3 is TGTGCCAGCTCACCCGACGGCAGGGGTGTCTATGGCTACACCTTC.